This passage covers 31 T cell receptor beta chains from one sample sequenced in a study of T cell responses to AZD1222 COVID-19 vaccine. The protocol was immunoSEQ multiplex PCR, while the TCRdb copy is restricted to in-frame clones and leaves out a portion. The sample carries more than 140,000 clones, 70% to 90% recorded once. The specimen comprised peripheral blood, sampled on day 0 of MenACWY control vaccination. The receptor source for this set is an adult in good health.

CDR3 region: CASSRGLAGGLSHNEQFF. The CDR3, as DNA: TGTGCCAGCAGTAGGGGGCTAGCGGGAGGTCTTAGCCACAATGAGCAGTTCTTC. The chain couples TRBV27 to TRBJ2-1; 11 bases map to TRBD2. The CDR3 contains 18 residues. With 5 bases clipped from V and 5 bases from J, the junction kept 14 bases outside the gene matches. Germline CDR1 reads MNHEY; CDR2 reads SMNVEV (reference sequence).

This clone was found a few times. The V call is TRBV18, the J call TRBJ1-4; D is undetermined. The CDR3 is 16 amino acids. Germline V lookup: CDR1 KGHSH, CDR2 LQKENI. Trimming left V 3 bases short and J 3 bases short, with 14 bases between. The CDR3 sequence: CASSPRAGNSNEKLFF. Here the CDR3 DNA reads TGTGCCAGCTCACCTAGAGCCGGGAATTCTAATGAAAAACTGTTTTTT.

The gene calls are TRBV30 and TRBJ2-7; 8 nucleotides align to TRBD1. V gave up 0 bases and J gave up 5 bases; unmatched junction bases: 9. Germline CDR1 is GTSNPN and CDR2 is SVGIG (reference sequence). This CDR3 contains 15 residues. CDR3 DNA: TGTGCCTGGAGTGTATTTGACAGGGGAGTGCACGAGCAGTACTTC. Residues: CAWSVFDRGVHEQYF.

The genes are TRBV7-6 and TRBJ1-3, with no clear D. The CDR3 covers 15 residues. Germline CDR1 and CDR2: SGHVS and FNYEAQ. Trimming removed 1 base at V and 0 bases at J, with 7 bases between. CDR3 sequence reads: CASSLEAGSGNTIYF. CDR3 coding DNA: TGTGCCAGCAGCTTAGAGGCGGGCTCTGGAAACACCATATATTTT.

This chain uses TRBV7-8 with TRBJ2-1; TRBD2 agrees at 11 bases. The CDR3 consists of 17 residues. The germline V gene has CDR1 SGHVS and CDR2 FQNEAQ. The J segment lost 9 bases and the V segment lost 4 bases, leaving 14 bases of the junction unmatched. The DNA for the CDR3 is TGTGCCAGCAGCTCCGAGGGACTAGCGGACTTACAAGGTGAGCAGTTCTTC. Protein sequence: CASSSEGLADLQGEQFF.

This sequence joins TRBV24-1 and TRBJ1-4; TRBD1 might be the D (5 bases). The germline V and J ends were trimmed by 2 bases and 10 bases, with 22 bases remaining between them. Germline V gives CDR1 KGHDR, CDR2 SFDVKD. The CDR3 length is 17 residues. The CDR3 sequence: CATSDSVTGTKGGKLFF. The CDR3 DNA is TGTGCCACCAGTGATTCCGTGACCGGGACCAAAGGCGGAAAACTGTTTTTT.

This clone was found a few times. The sample has other DNA sequences that encode this CDR3 too. The J gene is TRBJ1-1, the V gene TRBV5-1, with TRBD1 matching over 9 bases. The CDR3 covers 15 residues. V shed 4 bases and J 1 base; nucleotides not matched to a gene: 5. Germline CDR1 is SGHRS and CDR2 is YFSETQ. DNA of the CDR3: TGCGCCAGCAGCCTTGCGGGACAGGGGAACACTGAAGCTTTCTTT. This codes for CASSLAGQGNTEAFF.

The chain has TRBV18 and TRBJ2-7; the D gene is possibly TRBD1 (8 bases). V was pared by 5 bases and J by 5 bases, with 16 bases between. The CDR3 length is 14 residues. Germline V gives CDR1 KGHSH, CDR2 LQKENI. As DNA, the CDR3 is TGTGCCAGCTCATCGTGGACAGGGAGGGACGAGCAGTACTTC. It yields the protein CASSSWTGRDEQYF.

The chain recombines TRBV30 with TRBJ2-3; D is undetermined. CDR1 and CDR2 (germline): GTSNPN, SVGIG (reference sequence). This CDR3 is built from 12 residues. V was clipped by 2 bases and J by 0 bases, with 3 bases between them. The CDR3 region has the DNA TGTGCCTGGAGTCCCAGCACAGATACGCAGTATTTT. This gives the protein CAWSPSTDTQYF.

The chain couples TRBV29-1 to TRBJ1-1, with D possibly TRBD1 on 5 matching bases. This CDR3 is built from 13 residues. V lost 1 base to trimming and J lost 11 bases, with 17 bases between them. Looked up from germline, CDR1 is SQVTM and CDR2 is ANQGSEA. Here the CDR3 DNA reads TGCAGCGTTGAAGGGGGACCAGGTACTTGGGCTTTCTTT. Amino acids: CSVEGGPGTWAFF.

This chain joins TRBV12-3 or TRBV12-4 and TRBJ1-4; no clear D gene. The CDR3 sequence is 13 residues long. Trimming stripped 1 base from V and 7 bases from J, with 7 bases between. The CDR3 region has the DNA TGTGCCAGCAGTTTAGGGTTTGGTGAAAAACTGTTTTTT. Translating it yields CASSLGFGEKLFF.

The chain combines TRBV5-1 with TRBJ2-7, with a weak D call TRBD1 (5 bases). The V gene's germline CDR1 is SGHRS and CDR2 YFSETQ. V dropped 0 bases and J dropped 4 bases, with 14 bases sitting between them. The CDR3 has 15 amino acids. Here the CDR3 reads CASSLAGQGLYEQYF. DNA of the CDR3: TGCGCCAGCAGCTTGGCCGGGCAGGGTTTATACGAGCAGTACTTC.

This CDR3 reads CATSDAAGNNEQFF. CDR3 coding DNA: TGTGCCACCAGTGATGCGGCAGGGAACAATGAGCAGTTCTTC. The chain joins TRBV24-1 to TRBJ2-1; D may be TRBD1 (5 bases). Deletions cut 3 bases from V and 5 bases from J, with 10 bases between. Germline V gives CDR1 KGHDR, CDR2 SFDVKD. The CDR3 covers 14 residues.

The rearrangement uses TRBV25-1 and TRBJ2-7, with a tentative D call TRBD2 (6 bases). The ends were cut back, 1 base at V and 6 bases at J, with 10 bases in the middle. The germline gives CDR1 MGHDK, CDR2 SYGVNS. The CDR3 spans 13 residues. CDR3 amino acids: CASSELRGGEQYF. In DNA, the CDR3 is TGTGCCAGCAGTGAATTGAGGGGAGGCGAGCAGTACTTC.

The CDR3: CASSLVAGQPQHF. CDR3 DNA: TGTGCCAGCAGCTTGGTGGCGGGTCAGCCCCAGCATTTT. The chain links TRBV5-5 to TRBJ1-5; no clear D. This CDR3 has 13 amino acids. V shed 0 bases and J shed 6 bases, with 7 bases lying between them. Germline loops: CDR1 SGHKS, CDR2 YYEKEE (reference sequence).

The rearrangement joins TRBV7-6 to TRBJ2-5; 16 bases fit TRBD2. The CDR3 runs 18 residues. The germline V gene encodes CDR1 SGHVS and CDR2 FNYEAQ. With V trimmed by 2 bases and J by 4 bases, 7 bases remained unmatched. CDR3 sequence reads: CASSLITGLAGGAETQYF. The CDR3 nucleotides are TGTGCCAGCAGCTTAATTACGGGACTAGCGGGGGGGGCAGAGACCCAGTACTTC.

J is TRBJ2-1 and V is TRBV11-2; possible D gene TRBD2, 6 bases. Germline V gives CDR1 SGHAT, CDR2 FQNNGV. The germline V and J ends were trimmed by 7 bases and 7 bases, with 20 bases remaining between them. The CDR3 loop spans 15 amino acids. The CDR3 region has the DNA TGTGCCAGCACCCTCACCCGTACCGGGGGAAATGAGCAGTTCTTC. Protein sequence: CASTLTRTGGNEQFF.

The gene calls are TRBV5-1 and TRBJ1-1, with D possibly TRBD1 on 6 matching bases. The CDR3 runs 16 residues. Trimming took 0 bases from V and 0 from J, leaving 12 bases between them. CDR1 and CDR2 (germline): SGHRS, YFSETQ. Here the CDR3 reads CASSLGGQRLNTEAFF. In DNA form, the CDR3 reads TGCGCCAGCAGCTTGGGAGGACAGAGATTGAACACTGAAGCTTTCTTT.

J is TRBJ2-1 and V is TRBV7-2; 9 bases fit TRBD2. Trimming took 5 bases from V and 3 from J; bases not matched to a gene: 11. This CDR3 is 17 amino acids long. Germline loops: CDR1 SGHTA, CDR2 FQGNSA. CDR3 in DNA: TGTGCCAGCAGCCCCCTCCGCGGGGGGGCCCACTACAATGAGCAGTTCTTC. This gives the protein CASSPLRGGAHYNEQFF.

The genes are TRBV4-2 and TRBJ2-7; D might be TRBD2 (6 bases). The CDR3 is 15 residues long. CDR1 is LGHNA, CDR2 YNFKEQ, per germline. Trimming took off 0 bases at V and 0 bases at J, with 9 bases between the two ends. The CDR3 protein is CASSQDLTSSYEQYF. In DNA, the CDR3 is TGTGCCAGCAGCCAAGATTTGACTAGCTCCTACGAGCAGTACTTC.

The genes are TRBV18 and TRBJ2-3; no clear D. Germline lookup yields CDR1 KGHSH and CDR2 LQKENI. V lost 1 base, J lost 5 bases, and 7 bases lay in between. The CDR3 runs 13 residues. CDR3 sequence reads: CASSPLLRDTQYF. The DNA for the CDR3 is TGTGCCAGCTCACCACTCCTTCGAGATACGCAGTATTTT.

The chain recombines TRBV29-1 with TRBJ1-2; D ambiguous. This CDR3 contains 13 residues. In germline, CDR1 is SQVTM, CDR2 ANQGSEA. The ends were cut back, 7 bases at V and 7 bases at J, with 19 bases in the middle. CDR3 DNA sequence: TGCAGCGCCAACGTACAAGGGTATGGTGGCTACACCTTC. It is translated as CSANVQGYGGYTF.

This chain uses TRBV7-2 with TRBJ2-1; D perhaps matches TRBD2 (5 bases). Germline CDR1 is SGHTA and CDR2 is FQGNSA. The CDR3 is 15 amino acids. V was clipped by 7 bases and J by 6 bases, with 19 bases between them. The CDR3 is CASTPGLARSNEQFF. The CDR3 DNA follows: TGTGCCAGCACTCCAGGACTGGCGAGGAGCAATGAGCAGTTCTTC.

The V call is TRBV5-5, the J call TRBJ1-2; D remains unclear. The CDR3 sequence is 13 residues long. Trimming removed 0 bases from V and 8 bases from J, with 11 bases in between. The germline V gene has CDR1 SGHKS and CDR2 YYEKEE (reference sequence). This CDR3 reads CASSLEGLAGYTF. The CDR3 DNA reads TGTGCCAGCAGCTTGGAAGGGTTGGCCGGCTACACCTTC.

The chain couples TRBV11-3 to TRBJ2-1; D is undetermined. This CDR3 has 17 residues. Between the trimmed V and J ends, which lost 5 bases and 7 bases, there was a span of 24 bases. Germline CDR1 is SGHNT and CDR2 is YENEEA. CDR3 nucleotide sequence: TGTGCCAGCAGCCCTTTAGCCTGGAGATCTCATCAGAATGAGCAGTTCTTC. Its protein product is CASSPLAWRSHQNEQFF.

The genes are TRBV7-3 and TRBJ1-1, with D possibly matching TRBD1 (5 bases). Germline-derived CDR1 and CDR2 are SGHTA and FQGTGA. V was clipped by 5 bases and J by 5 bases, with 21 bases between them. The CDR3 covers 16 residues. CDR3 DNA: TGTGCCAGCAGCCCCCATGGGGGGTCCCTAGGTACTGAAGCTTTCTTT. Its translation: CASSPHGGSLGTEAFF. Together with reference TRBV7-3 and TRBJ1-1, the CDR3 gives the full variable domain: GAGVSQTPSNKVTEKGKYVELRCDPISGHTALYWYRQSLGQGPEFLIYFQGTGAADDSGLPNDRFFAVRPEGSVSTLKIQRTERGDSAVYLCASSPHGGSLGTEAFFGQGTRLTVV.

This chain connects TRBV11-3 to TRBJ2-7; the match to TRBD1 covers 8 bases. The germline CDR1 and CDR2 sequences are SGHNT and YENEEA. Trimming took 5 bases from V and 3 from J; bases not matched to a gene: 9. The CDR3 contains 15 residues. The CDR3: CASSLGTGGGYEQYF. The DNA for the CDR3 is TGTGCCAGCAGCCTAGGGACAGGCGGAGGCTACGAGCAGTACTTC.

This rearrangement joins TRBV11-3 to TRBJ2-1; D ambiguous. The CDR3 extends over 11 amino acids. V was trimmed by 6 bases and J by 7 bases, leaving 7 bases between them. Germline loops: CDR1 SGHNT, CDR2 YENEEA. In DNA form, the CDR3 reads TGTGCCAGCAGTTCTAGGAATGAGCAGTTCTTC. Its protein product is CASSSRNEQFF.

The chain combines TRBV5-5 with TRBJ2-2; D unresolved. The V gene lost 0 bases and the J gene lost 4 bases, with 7 bases spanning the gap. Germline V lookup: CDR1 SGHKS, CDR2 YYEKEE (reference sequence). The CDR3 loop spans 14 amino acids. CDR3 nucleotide sequence: TGTGCCAGCAGCTTGGCTCCCTTCACCGGGGAGCTGTTTTTT. Encoded protein: CASSLAPFTGELFF.

V gene TRBV3-1 (or the pseudogene TRBV3-2) combines with J gene TRBJ1-6; possible D gene TRBD1, 5 bases. Germline V gene sequence: CDR1 LGHDT, CDR2 YNNKEL (reference sequence). Trimming took off 1 base at V and 7 bases at J, with 8 bases between the two ends. CDR3 length: 14 amino acids. CDR3 sequence reads: CASSQAGNNSPLHF. The DNA for the CDR3 is TGTGCCAGCAGCCAAGCAGGGAACAATTCACCCCTCCACTTT.

This clone was detected only once. The chain has TRBV19 and TRBJ2-1, with 10 bases identical to TRBD2. CDR1 and CDR2 from the germline V gene are LNHDA and SQIVND (reference sequence). This CDR3 spans 15 amino acids. J gave up 8 bases and V 4 bases, and 8 bases lay outside the gene matches. The CDR3 sequence is CASSRTLAGVYEQFF. The CDR3 nucleotides are TGTGCCAGTAGTAGAACCCTAGCGGGAGTGTATGAGCAGTTCTTC.